Listed below are T cell receptor beta chains from one sample, sequenced in a study of post-analysis software for immune sequencing data. TCRdb processed the PCR reads anew with MiXCR; each CDR3 protein has one entry. Of around 770,000 distinct CDR3 sequences listed, just over 45% were seen once; the top ten hold roughly 4.9%. Sequencing was performed on blood. The receptors were gathered from a girl aged 5-17 years with multiple sclerosis. The CDR3 runs from the conserved cysteine through the conserved F or W. Each record gives: J gene, V gene, D gene, clone size, CDR3 DNA, CDR3 protein. D genes are given only for firm matches. Clone size, where shown, is once, few, many, or a class for clones that have expanded.

J gene: TRBJ2-7; V gene: TRBV6-1; D gene: .; clone size: .; CDR3 DNA: TGTGCCAGCCCAGACTCCTCCTACGAGCAGTACTTC; CDR3 protein: CASPDSSYEQYF
J gene: TRBJ2-1; V gene: TRBV7-3; D gene: .; clone size: .; CDR3 DNA: TGTGCCAGCAGCTCAATCACCGGGACTGTTGCTGAGCAGTTCTTC; CDR3 protein: CASSSITGTVAEQFF
J gene: TRBJ2-3; V gene: TRBV11-2; D gene: .; clone size: .; CDR3 DNA: TGTGCCAGCAGCGGGGAGTACGGGGATACGCAGTATTTT; CDR3 protein: CASSGEYGDTQYF
J gene: TRBJ2-5; V gene: TRBV7-7; D gene: .; clone size: .; CDR3 DNA: TGTGCTAGCACCCCCCGACCGACAGAGACCCAGTACTTC; CDR3 protein: CASTPRPTETQYF
J gene: TRBJ2-3; V gene: TRBV6-4; D gene: TRBD2; clone size: .; CDR3 DNA: TGTGCCAGCAGTCCGGGACTAGCGGGAGGCTATCCTAATACGCAGTATTTT; CDR3 protein: CASSPGLAGGYPNTQYF
J gene: TRBJ2-1; V gene: TRBV5-1; D gene: TRBD2; clone size: .; CDR3 DNA: TGCGCCAGCAGCTTGGAGGCTAGCGGCAATGAGCAGTTCTTC; CDR3 protein: CASSLEASGNEQFF
J gene: TRBJ2-7; V gene: TRBV6-5; D gene: .; clone size: .; CDR3 DNA: TGTGCCAGCAGTTACCTACTTGACAATGAGCAGTACTTC; CDR3 protein: CASSYLLDNEQYF
J gene: TRBJ2-1; V gene: TRBV20-1; D gene: TRBD1; clone size: .; CDR3 DNA: TGCAGTGCAGAACCGACAGGGGTGTACAATGAGCAGTTCTTC; CDR3 protein: CSAEPTGVYNEQFF
J gene: TRBJ2-7; V gene: TRBV28; D gene: .; clone size: .; CDR3 DNA: TGTGCCAGCAACCCCGGGGATGGGCCGTACGAGCAGTACTTC; CDR3 protein: CASNPGDGPYEQYF
J gene: TRBJ2-5; V gene: TRBV20-1; D gene: TRBD2; clone size: few; CDR3 DNA: TGCAGTGCTGGAACTAGCGGGGAGGCCAGGGGCCAGTACTTC; CDR3 protein: CSAGTSGEARGQYF
J gene: TRBJ1-5; V gene: TRBV29-1; D gene: .; clone size: few; CDR3 DNA: TGCAGCGTTGAAGGGGGGCACCACCGCAATCAGCCCCAGCATTTT; CDR3 protein: CSVEGGHHRNQPQHF
J gene: TRBJ1-5; V gene: TRBV24-1; D gene: TRBD1; clone size: .; CDR3 DNA: TGTGCCACCCAGTCCGGGGACAGGGGAAAGGGTAGCAATCAGCCCCAGCATTTT; CDR3 protein: CATQSGDRGKGSNQPQHF
J gene: TRBJ2-1; V gene: TRBV4-1; D gene: .; clone size: few; CDR3 DNA: TGCGCCAGCAGCCCGGAGGTTGGAGTGAGTGATGAGCAGTTCTTC; CDR3 protein: CASSPEVGVSDEQFF
J gene: TRBJ2-7; V gene: TRBV27; D gene: TRBD2; clone size: .; CDR3 DNA: TGTGCCAGCACGACCGGGACTAGCGGAGCCGAGCAGTACTTC; CDR3 protein: CASTTGTSGAEQYF
J gene: TRBJ2-1; V gene: TRBV28; D gene: TRBD2; clone size: .; CDR3 DNA: TGTGCCAGCAGTCTGATACTCGGGGGGAATGAGCAGTTCTTC; CDR3 protein: CASSLILGGNEQFF
J gene: TRBJ2-7; V gene: TRBV12-3/TRBV12-4; D gene: TRBD2; clone size: .; CDR3 DNA: TGTGCCAGCCGTCTAGCGGGAGAAGGGGCTGAGCAGTACTTC; CDR3 protein: CASRLAGEGAEQYF
J gene: TRBJ2-4; V gene: TRBV7-9; D gene: .; clone size: .; CDR3 DNA: TGTGCCAGCAGCCCCCCCGACAGAGAGGAGCAGTACTTC; CDR3 protein: CASSPPDREEQYF
J gene: TRBJ2-1; V gene: TRBV9; D gene: .; clone size: .; CDR3 DNA: TGTGCCAGCAGCGTAGTTGGCGGGATTGAGCAGTTCTTC; CDR3 protein: CASSVVGGIEQFF
J gene: TRBJ2-7; V gene: TRBV11-2; D gene: .; clone size: .; CDR3 DNA: TGTGCCAGCAGCTTAGATTCAGGGCGGGGATACTCCTACGAGCAGTACTTC; CDR3 protein: CASSLDSGRGYSYEQYF
J gene: TRBJ1-5; V gene: TRBV7-2; D gene: .; clone size: .; CDR3 DNA: TGTGCCAGCAGCTTATTAGGGGACGGCAATCAGCCCCAGCATTTT; CDR3 protein: CASSLLGDGNQPQHF
J gene: TRBJ1-6; V gene: TRBV28; D gene: TRBD1; clone size: .; CDR3 DNA: TGTGCCAGCAGTTTAATGGGGTTACAGGGGTATAATTCACCCCTCCACTTT; CDR3 protein: CASSLMGLQGYNSPLHF
J gene: TRBJ2-4; V gene: TRBV29-1; D gene: .; clone size: .; CDR3 DNA: TGCAGCGTGATAATACTGGACATTCAGTACTTC; CDR3 protein: CSVIILDIQYF
J gene: TRBJ1-4; V gene: TRBV9; D gene: .; clone size: .; CDR3 DNA: TGTGCCAGCAGCGTATCCCCGGACGGTGAAAAACTGTTTTTT; CDR3 protein: CASSVSPDGEKLFF
J gene: TRBJ1-2; V gene: TRBV6-2/TRBV6-3; D gene: TRBD1; clone size: .; CDR3 DNA: TGTGCCAGCAGCCTCGGGACAGGGAATATGGACTATGGCTACACCTTC; CDR3 protein: CASSLGTGNMDYGYTF
J gene: TRBJ2-7; V gene: TRBV7-9; D gene: .; clone size: .; CDR3 DNA: TGTGCCAGCAGCTTAGATCCCGGACAGGGAGGGCATGACGAGCAGTACTTC; CDR3 protein: CASSLDPGQGGHDEQYF
J gene: TRBJ2-1; V gene: TRBV28; D gene: .; clone size: .; CDR3 DNA: TGTGCCAGCAGTTTCTCCAGCGTCTCCTACAATGAGCAGTTCTTC; CDR3 protein: CASSFSSVSYNEQFF
J gene: TRBJ1-1; V gene: TRBV9; D gene: TRBD1; clone size: .; CDR3 DNA: TGTGCCAGCAGCGGCTCACAGGGGGGCACTGAAGCTTTCTTT; CDR3 protein: CASSGSQGGTEAFF
J gene: TRBJ2-7; V gene: TRBV29-1; D gene: .; clone size: .; CDR3 DNA: TGCAGCGTTGGAGTGGACAGCTCCTACGAGCAGTACTTC; CDR3 protein: CSVGVDSSYEQYF